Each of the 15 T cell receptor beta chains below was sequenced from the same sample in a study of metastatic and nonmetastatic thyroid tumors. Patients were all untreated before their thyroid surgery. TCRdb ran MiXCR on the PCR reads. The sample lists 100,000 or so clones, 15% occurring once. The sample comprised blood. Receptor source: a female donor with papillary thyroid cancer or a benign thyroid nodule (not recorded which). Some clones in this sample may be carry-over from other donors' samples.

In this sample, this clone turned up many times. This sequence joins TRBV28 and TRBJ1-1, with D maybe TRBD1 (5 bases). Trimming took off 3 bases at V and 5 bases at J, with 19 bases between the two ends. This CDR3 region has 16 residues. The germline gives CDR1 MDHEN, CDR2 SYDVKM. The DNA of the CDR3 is TGTGCCAGCAGTTTTGGAGGGGAAGGCCCTAAGACTGAAGCTTTCTTT. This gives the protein CASSFGGEGPKTEAFF.

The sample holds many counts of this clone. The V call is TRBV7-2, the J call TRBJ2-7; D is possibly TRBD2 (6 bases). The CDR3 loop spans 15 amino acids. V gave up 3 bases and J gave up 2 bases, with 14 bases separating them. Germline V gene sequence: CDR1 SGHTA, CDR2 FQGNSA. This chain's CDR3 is CASSLMGLLAYEQYF. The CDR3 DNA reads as TGTGCCAGCAGCTTGATGGGACTCCTCGCCTACGAGCAGTACTTC.

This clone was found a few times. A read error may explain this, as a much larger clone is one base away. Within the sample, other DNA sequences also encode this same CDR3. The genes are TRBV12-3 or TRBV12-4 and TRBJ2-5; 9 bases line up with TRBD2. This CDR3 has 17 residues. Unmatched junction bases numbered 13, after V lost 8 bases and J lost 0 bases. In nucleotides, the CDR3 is TGTGCCAGCGGGTCGCTGACTAGCGGTGCCTACCAAGAGACCCAGTACTTC. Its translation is CASGSLTSGAYQETQYF.

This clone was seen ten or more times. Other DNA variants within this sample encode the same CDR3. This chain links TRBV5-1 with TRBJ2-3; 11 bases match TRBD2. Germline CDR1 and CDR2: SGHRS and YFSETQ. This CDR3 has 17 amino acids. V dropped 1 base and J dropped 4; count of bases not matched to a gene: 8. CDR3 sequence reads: CASSLSVSGGGSDTQYF. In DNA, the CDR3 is TGCGCCAGCAGCTTGTCGGTTAGCGGGGGGGGATCAGATACGCAGTATTTT.

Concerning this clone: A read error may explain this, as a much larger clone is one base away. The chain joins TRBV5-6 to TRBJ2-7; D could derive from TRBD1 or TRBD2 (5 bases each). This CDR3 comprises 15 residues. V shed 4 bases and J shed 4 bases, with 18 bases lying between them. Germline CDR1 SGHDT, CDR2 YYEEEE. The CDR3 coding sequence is TGTGCCAGCAGCCCATCAGGACATGGGACGTACGAGCAGTACTTC. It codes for CASSPSGHGTYEQYF. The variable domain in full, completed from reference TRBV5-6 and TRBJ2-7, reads DAGVTQSPTHLIKTRGQQVTLRCSPKSGHDTVSWYQQALGQGPQFIFQYYEEEERQRGNFPDRFSGHQFPNYSSELNVNALLLGDSALYLCASSPSGHGTYEQYFGPGTRLTVT.

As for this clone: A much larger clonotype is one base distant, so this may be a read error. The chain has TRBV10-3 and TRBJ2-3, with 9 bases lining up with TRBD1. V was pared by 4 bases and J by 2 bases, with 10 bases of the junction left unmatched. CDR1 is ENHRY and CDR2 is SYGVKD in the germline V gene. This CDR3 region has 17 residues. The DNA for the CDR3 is TGTGCCATCAGTGGGGTTTGTACAGGGGGCAACACAGATACGCAGTATTTT. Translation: CAISGVCTGGNTDTQYF.

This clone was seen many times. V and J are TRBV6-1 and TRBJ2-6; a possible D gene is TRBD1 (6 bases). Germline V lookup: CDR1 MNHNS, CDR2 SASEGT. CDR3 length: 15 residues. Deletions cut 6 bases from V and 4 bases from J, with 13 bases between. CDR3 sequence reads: CASRGAALGANVLTF. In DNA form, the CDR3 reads TGTGCCAGCAGGGGGGCGGCTCTGGGGGCCAACGTCCTGACTTTC.

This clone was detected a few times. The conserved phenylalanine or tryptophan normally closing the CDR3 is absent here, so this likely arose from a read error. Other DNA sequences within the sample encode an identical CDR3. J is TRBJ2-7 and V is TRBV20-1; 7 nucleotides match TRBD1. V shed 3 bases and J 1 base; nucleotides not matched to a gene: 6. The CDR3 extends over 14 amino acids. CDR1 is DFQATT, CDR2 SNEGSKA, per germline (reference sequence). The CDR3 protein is CSARPPGGSYEQYL. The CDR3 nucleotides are TGCAGTGCTAGGCCGCCAGGGGGTTCCTACGAGCAGTACCTC.

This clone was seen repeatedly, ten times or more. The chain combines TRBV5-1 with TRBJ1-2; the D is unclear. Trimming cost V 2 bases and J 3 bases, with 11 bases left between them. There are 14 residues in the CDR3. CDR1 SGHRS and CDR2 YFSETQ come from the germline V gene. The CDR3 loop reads CASSFGGGYYGYTF. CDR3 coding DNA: TGCGCCAGCAGCTTCGGAGGAGGGTACTATGGCTACACCTTC.

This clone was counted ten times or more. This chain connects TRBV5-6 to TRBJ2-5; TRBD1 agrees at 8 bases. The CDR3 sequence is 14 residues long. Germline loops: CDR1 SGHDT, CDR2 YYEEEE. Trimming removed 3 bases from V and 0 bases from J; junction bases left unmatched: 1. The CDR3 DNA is TGTGCCAGCAGCTGGGACAGGTACCAAGAGACCCAGTACTTC. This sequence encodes CASSWDRYQETQYF.

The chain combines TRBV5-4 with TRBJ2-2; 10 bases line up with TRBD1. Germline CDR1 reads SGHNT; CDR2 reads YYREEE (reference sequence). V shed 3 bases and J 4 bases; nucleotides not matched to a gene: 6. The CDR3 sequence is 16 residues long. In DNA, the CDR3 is TGTGCCAGCAGCTCCCAGAGGACAGGGGGCACCGGGGAGCTGTTTTTT. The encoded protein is CASSSQRTGGTGELFF.

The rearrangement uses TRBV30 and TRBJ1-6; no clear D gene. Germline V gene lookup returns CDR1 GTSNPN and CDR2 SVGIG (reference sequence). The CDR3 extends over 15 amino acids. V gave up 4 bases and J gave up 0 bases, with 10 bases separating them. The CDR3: CAWTAGLSYNSPLHF. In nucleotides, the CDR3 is TGTGCCTGGACGGCAGGACTCTCCTATAATTCACCCCTCCACTTT.

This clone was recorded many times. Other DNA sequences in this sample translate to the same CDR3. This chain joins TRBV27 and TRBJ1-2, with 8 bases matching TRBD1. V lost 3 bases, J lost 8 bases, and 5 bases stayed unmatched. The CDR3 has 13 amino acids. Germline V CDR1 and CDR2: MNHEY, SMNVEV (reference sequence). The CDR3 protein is CASSFTGGGGYTF. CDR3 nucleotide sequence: TGTGCCAGCAGTTTTACAGGGGGGGGGGGCTACACCTTC.

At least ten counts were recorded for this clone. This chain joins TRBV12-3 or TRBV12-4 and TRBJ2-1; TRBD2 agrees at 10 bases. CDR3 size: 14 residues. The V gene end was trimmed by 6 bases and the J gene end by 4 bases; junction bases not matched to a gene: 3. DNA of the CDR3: TGTGCCAGCAGCCTAGCGGGGGCTTACAATGAGCAGTTCTTC. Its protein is CASSLAGAYNEQFF.

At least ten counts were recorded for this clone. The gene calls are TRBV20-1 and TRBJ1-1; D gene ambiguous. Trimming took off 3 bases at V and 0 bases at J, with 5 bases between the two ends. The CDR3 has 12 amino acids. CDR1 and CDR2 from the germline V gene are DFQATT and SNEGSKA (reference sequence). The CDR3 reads CSASSLNTEAFF. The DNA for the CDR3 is TGCAGTGCTAGTTCCCTGAACACTGAAGCTTTCTTT.